A single sample gave rise to the 7 T cell receptor beta chains below, sequenced in a study of blood T cell repertoires in COVID-19. This table comes from immunoSEQ multiplex PCR, and its TCRdb copy is limited to in-frame clones, with some not included. This table holds 100,000 to 130,000 clones, 88% found once. The sequenced sample was peripheral blood. These receptors all stem from a human donor in a cohort sampled during active COVID-19.

The V gene is TRBV5-4, the J gene TRBJ2-5; 7 nucleotides align to TRBD1. Germline V gene sequence: CDR1 SGHNT, CDR2 YYREEE (reference sequence). The CDR3 spans 18 residues. Germline trimming cut 5 bases from V and 5 bases from J; bases unmatched to any gene: 21. The CDR3 region has the DNA TGTGCCAGCAGTTCTACTCCCGGGACAGTGGATTTATGGGAGACCCAGTACTTC. Protein: CASSSTPGTVDLWETQYF.

This clone was picked up a small number of times. CDR3 in DNA: TGTGCCAGCAGCTTAGTCGGACAGGGAGGCTATGGCTACACCTTC. It is translated as CASSLVGQGGYGYTF. The V gene is TRBV7-8, the J gene TRBJ1-2, with 8 bases lining up with TRBD1. Trimming removed 1 base from V and 4 bases from J; junction bases left unmatched: 5. From germline, CDR1 is SGHVS and CDR2 FQNEAQ. This CDR3 comprises 15 residues.

The chain couples TRBV6-1 to TRBJ2-7; TRBD2 matches 7 bases. The J segment lost 3 bases and the V segment lost 3 bases, leaving 14 bases of the junction unmatched. Germline CDR1 MNHNS, CDR2 SASEGT. The CDR3 is 17 residues long. The CDR3 sequence is CASSDAVAGAFFYEQYF. The CDR3 bases are TGTGCCAGCAGTGATGCGGTGGCGGGAGCCTTTTTCTACGAGCAGTACTTC.

On this clone itself: As the CDR3 is not closed by the conserved phenylalanine or tryptophan, this likely results from a read error. The DNA is omitted, as the CDR3 cannot be located on it reliably, and the CDR3 follows TCRdb's listing. The rearrangement joins TRBV7-3 to TRBJ2-7; the listed D gene, TRBD1, was not tested against the DNA. The CDR3 has 11 residues if both end residues are counted. CDR1 is SGHTA, CDR2 FQGTGA, per germline. The CDR3 sequence is CASSAGPRTAE.

This clone has just a few counts. The chain joins TRBV5-5 to TRBJ1-2; D is perhaps TRBD1 (5 bases). Germline loops: CDR1 SGHKS, CDR2 YYEKEE (reference sequence). The CDR3 is 12 amino acids. Trimming took 4 bases from V and 12 from J, leaving 16 bases between them. CDR3 nucleotides: TGTGCCAGCAGCCCTTGGGCAGGGCGGAACACCTTC. Amino acid sequence: CASSPWAGRNTF.

The chain carries TRBV27 and TRBJ2-3; TRBD2 aligns across 8 bases. The CDR3 totals 14 residues. V shed 0 bases and J 5 bases; nucleotides not matched to a gene: 1. Germline V gene data show CDR1 as MNHEY and CDR2 as SMNVEV (reference sequence). The CDR3 loop is CASSLSREGDTQYF. Here the CDR3 DNA reads TGTGCCAGCAGTTTATCACGGGAGGGAGATACGCAGTATTTT.

This chain connects TRBV7-2 to TRBJ1-2, with 10 bases identical to TRBD1. The CDR3 totals 14 residues. J gave up 7 bases and V 1 base, and 3 bases lay outside the gene matches. In germline, CDR1 is SGHTA, CDR2 FQGNSA. CDR3 DNA: TGTGCCAGCAGCTTAGGGACAGGGGGAAGTGGCTACACCTTC. This codes for CASSLGTGGSGYTF. Full variable domain (remainder filled in from reference TRBV7-2 and TRBJ1-2): GAGVSQSPSNKVTEKGKDVELRCDPISGHTALYWYRQSLGQGLEFLIYFQGNSAPDKSGLPSDRFSAERTGGSVSTLTIQRTQQEDSAVYLCASSLGTGGSGYTFGSGTRLTVV.